Each of the 10 T cell receptor beta chains below was sequenced from the same sample in a study of shared clonotypes between healthy human individuals. TCRdb's copy holds only in-frame clones and misses some; the assay was immunoSEQ multiplex PCR. Of under 750,000 clones in the sample, roughly 72% are singletons; the top ten hold around 1.7%. The material sequenced was memory CD4+ T cells sorted from blood. Subset indicated: CD45RA-negative fraction. The receptors stem from a woman aged 25 to 39 in good health.

The chain is built from TRBV7-2 and TRBJ2-1; D is unresolved. The CDR3 contains 17 residues. V was pared by 8 bases and J by 5 bases, with 25 bases between. Germline assignment: CDR1 SGHTA and CDR2 FQGNSA. The CDR3 nucleotides are TGTGCCAGCTCCAAACTTGCGCTAGTCCCCAATGACAATGAGCAGTTCTTC. Amino acids: CASSKLALVPNDNEQFF.

V gene TRBV4-2 combines with J gene TRBJ1-1; unclear D gene. The V gene's germline CDR1 is LGHNA and CDR2 YNFKEQ. With 5 bases removed from V and 3 bases from J, the gap between germline ends came to 16 bases. This CDR3 spans 15 amino acids. CDR3 nucleotide sequence: TGTGCCAGCAGCTTGGCTGCCAGGCCTTACACTGAAGCTTTCTTT. Its protein is CASSLAARPYTEAFF.

The genes are TRBV29-1 and TRBJ2-7, with TRBD1 matching over 8 bases. The germline gives CDR1 SQVTM, CDR2 ANQGSEA. The ends lost 5 bases at V and 5 bases at J; junction bases unmatched: 8. The CDR3 has 13 residues. The CDR3 spells CSVRDRKIDEQYF. The CDR3 nucleotides are TGCAGCGTTAGGGACAGGAAAATCGACGAGCAGTACTTC.

This clone was observed once. The chain uses TRBV7-2 and TRBJ2-1; 11 nucleotides match TRBD2. Germline loops: CDR1 SGHTA, CDR2 FQGNSA. The V and J ends lost 5 bases and 2 bases, in that order; junction bases with no gene match: 14. The CDR3 is made up of 19 amino acids. The CDR3 is CASSPRGLAGGRAYNEQFF. As DNA, the CDR3 is TGTGCCAGCAGCCCCCGAGGGCTAGCGGGAGGTCGGGCCTACAATGAGCAGTTCTTC.

The chain is built from TRBV2 and TRBJ2-7; no definite D call. The V gene's germline CDR1 is SNHLY and CDR2 FYNNEI. This CDR3 region has 11 residues. V lost 6 bases and J 3 bases, leaving 6 bases between the germline ends. In nucleotides, the CDR3 is TGTGCCAGCAGCCTCGGCTACGAGCAGTACTTC. Translating it yields CASSLGYEQYF.

A few counts support this clone. Other DNA variants within this sample encode the same CDR3. The V and J genes are TRBV5-1 and TRBJ1-2, with D possibly TRBD1 on 5 matching bases. V was shortened by 0 bases and J by 3 bases, with 6 bases between the two germline ends. The CDR3 extends over 13 amino acids. The germline V gene has CDR1 SGHRS and CDR2 YFSETQ. Written as DNA, the CDR3 is TGCGCCAGCAGCTTGGCCAGGGACTATGGCTACACCTTC. It yields the protein CASSLARDYGYTF.

This sequence joins TRBV28 and TRBJ2-3, with 7 bases identical to TRBD1. V shed 6 bases and J 2 bases; nucleotides not matched to a gene: 2. The CDR3 is made up of 13 amino acids. The germline gives CDR1 MDHEN, CDR2 SYDVKM. This CDR3 is CASSGTATDTQYF. DNA of the CDR3: TGTGCCAGCAGCGGGACAGCCACAGATACGCAGTATTTT.

Concerning this clone itself: This sample includes further DNA sequences coding for the same CDR3. The chain has TRBV6-6 and TRBJ1-5, with 9 positions matching TRBD1. The CDR3 extends over 14 amino acids. The J segment lost 5 bases and the V segment lost 5 bases, leaving 4 bases of the junction unmatched. Germline CDR1 reads MNHNY; CDR2 reads SVGAGI (reference sequence). Here the CDR3 DNA reads TGTGCCAGCAGTCCCCGGGACAGGGATCAGCCCCAGCATTTT. Translation gives CASSPRDRDQPQHF.

This clone turned up a few times. The chain carries TRBV27 and TRBJ2-1; D is perhaps TRBD2 (6 bases). Per germline, CDR1 MNHEY and CDR2 SMNVEV (reference sequence). This CDR3 spans 15 amino acids. With 6 bases removed from V and 0 bases from J, the gap between germline ends came to 12 bases. For the CDR3, the DNA is TGTGCCAGCAGACTCGGGGGAGACTCCTACAATGAGCAGTTCTTC. Translating it yields CASRLGGDSYNEQFF.

A remark on this clone: Being one base from a much bigger clone, this may be a read error. The same CDR3 can be traced to other DNA sequences in this sample. The rearrangement uses TRBV7-7 and TRBJ2-1, with D unclear. Looked up from germline, CDR1 is SSHAT and CDR2 is FNYEAQ (reference sequence). The V gene lost 2 bases and the J gene lost 0 bases, with 8 bases spanning the gap. The CDR3 is made up of 15 amino acids. The CDR3 DNA is TGTGCCAGCAGCTTAACCGGATCCTCCTACAATGAGCAGTTCTTC. Translated: CASSLTGSSYNEQFF.